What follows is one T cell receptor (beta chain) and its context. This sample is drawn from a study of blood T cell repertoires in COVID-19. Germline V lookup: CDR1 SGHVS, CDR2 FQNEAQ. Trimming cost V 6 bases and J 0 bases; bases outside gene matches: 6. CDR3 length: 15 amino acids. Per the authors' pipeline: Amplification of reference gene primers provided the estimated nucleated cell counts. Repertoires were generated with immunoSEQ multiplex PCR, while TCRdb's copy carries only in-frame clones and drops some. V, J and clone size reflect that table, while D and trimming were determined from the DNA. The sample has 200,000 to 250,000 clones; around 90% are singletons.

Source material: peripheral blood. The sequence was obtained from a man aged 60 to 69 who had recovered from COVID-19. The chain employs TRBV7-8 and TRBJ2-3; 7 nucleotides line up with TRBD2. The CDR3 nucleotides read TGTGCCAGCAGTCTACTAGCGAGTAGCACAGATACGCAGTATTTT. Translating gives CASSLLASSTDTQYF.